Listed below are T cell receptor beta chains from one sample, sequenced in a study of human T cells and chemical hapten exposure. Each CDR3 protein gets one entry after TCRdb re-called the RACE reads with MiXCR. Of around 100,000 distinct CDR3 sequences detected, approximately 10% appear once; the ten largest clones hold around 3.6%. The sample in question was whole blood, obtained in connection with sensitization to the hapten diphenylcyclopropenone (DPC). The receptor set was obtained from a woman aged 40 to 49 with alopecia areata. Some clones in this sample may be carry-over from other donors' samples. Each CDR3 is given with its conserved first and last residue. Fields, in order: D gene, J gene, V gene, clone size, CDR3 protein, CDR3 DNA. A D gene is named only where the DNA matches it firmly. Size tells how often a clone was seen (once, few, many) or the class of an expanded clone, and some rows leave it out.

d_call: -
j_call: TRBJ1-2
v_call: TRBV28
clone_size: many
cdr3_aa: CASSRDAGGYGYTF
cdr3_nt: TGTGCCAGCAGTCGGGACGCGGGGGGGTATGGCTACACCTTC

d_call: -
j_call: TRBJ1-4
v_call: TRBV7-6
clone_size: many
cdr3_aa: CASSLTREGFNEKLFF
cdr3_nt: TGTGCCAGCAGCCTTACCCGGGAGGGCTTTAATGAAAAACTGTTTTTT

d_call: TRBD1
j_call: TRBJ1-5
v_call: TRBV29-1
clone_size: -
cdr3_aa: CSVHLDRGNQPQHF
cdr3_nt: TGCAGCGTTCATCTTGACAGGGGCAATCAGCCCCAGCATTTT

d_call: -
j_call: TRBJ2-3
v_call: TRBV7-2
clone_size: few
cdr3_aa: CASSLAGGGHTDTQYF
cdr3_nt: TGTGCCAGCAGCTTAGCGGGCGGGGGACACACAGATACGCAGTATTTT

d_call: TRBD1
j_call: TRBJ2-5
v_call: TRBV5-8
clone_size: few
cdr3_aa: CASSPGQDLQETQYF
cdr3_nt: TGTGCCAGCAGCCCGGGACAGGACCTCCAAGAGACCCAGTACTTC

d_call: TRBD2
j_call: TRBJ2-7
v_call: TRBV6-2/TRBV6-3
clone_size: many
cdr3_aa: CASRRTSSSYEQYF
cdr3_nt: TGTGCCAGCCGACGGACTAGCTCCTCCTACGAGCAGTACTTC

d_call: TRBD1
j_call: TRBJ2-7
v_call: TRBV19
clone_size: few
cdr3_aa: CASSTIGTVTYEQYF
cdr3_nt: TGTGCCAGTAGTACGATCGGGACAGTTACCTACGAGCAGTACTTC

d_call: -
j_call: TRBJ1-4
v_call: TRBV6-5
clone_size: -
cdr3_aa: CASSSPDQGEKLFF
cdr3_nt: TGTGCCAGCAGTTCACCGGATCAAGGTGAAAAACTGTTTTTT

d_call: -
j_call: TRBJ2-7
v_call: TRBV3-1
clone_size: many
cdr3_aa: CASSHPKGNEQYF
cdr3_nt: TGTGCCAGCAGCCACCCAAAGGGGAACGAGCAGTACTTC

d_call: -
j_call: TRBJ1-1
v_call: TRBV6-2/TRBV6-3
clone_size: -
cdr3_aa: CASTKSGQIEAFF
cdr3_nt: TGTGCCAGCACCAAAAGCGGACAGATTGAAGCTTTCTTT

d_call: TRBD2
j_call: TRBJ2-1
v_call: TRBV7-9
clone_size: many
cdr3_aa: CASSLKSSGKDNEQFF
cdr3_nt: TGTGCCAGCAGCTTAAAGTCTAGCGGGAAGGACAATGAGCAGTTCTTC

d_call: TRBD1
j_call: TRBJ2-1
v_call: TRBV25-1
clone_size: -
cdr3_aa: CASSVADREGNEQFF
cdr3_nt: TGTGCCAGCAGTGTCGCGGACAGGGAAGGCAATGAGCAGTTCTTC

d_call: -
j_call: TRBJ2-3
v_call: TRBV5-1
clone_size: many
cdr3_aa: CASSLGQTSTDTQYF
cdr3_nt: TGCGCCAGCAGCTTGGGGCAGACTAGCACAGATACGCAGTATTTT

d_call: -
j_call: TRBJ2-5
v_call: TRBV6-5
clone_size: -
cdr3_aa: CASSYGGRGETQYF
cdr3_nt: TGTGCCAGCAGTTACGGTGGCAGGGGTGAGACCCAGTACTTC

d_call: TRBD2
j_call: TRBJ2-1
v_call: TRBV6-1
clone_size: -
cdr3_aa: CASSWTSGSRDEQFF
cdr3_nt: TGTGCCAGCAGTTGGACTAGCGGTTCACGGGATGAGCAGTTCTTC

d_call: -
j_call: TRBJ1-5
v_call: TRBV18
clone_size: few
cdr3_aa: CASSKDSTNQPQHF
cdr3_nt: TGTGCCAGCTCCAAGGACAGTACTAATCAGCCCCAGCATTTT

d_call: TRBD1
j_call: TRBJ2-7
v_call: TRBV27
clone_size: -
cdr3_aa: CASRTQGAPTYEQYF
cdr3_nt: TGTGCCAGCAGAACCCAGGGGGCTCCAACCTACGAGCAGTACTTC

d_call: -
j_call: TRBJ2-7
v_call: TRBV11-2
clone_size: few
cdr3_aa: CASSPRGTYEQYF
cdr3_nt: TGTGCCAGCAGCCCCCGGGGAACATACGAGCAGTACTTC

d_call: -
j_call: TRBJ1-2
v_call: TRBV7-9
clone_size: -
cdr3_aa: CASSPDGANYGYTF
cdr3_nt: TGTGCCAGCAGTCCTGACGGAGCTAACTATGGCTACACCTTC

d_call: -
j_call: TRBJ2-2
v_call: TRBV6-1
clone_size: many
cdr3_aa: CASSEAGVYTGELFF
cdr3_nt: TGTGCCAGCAGTGAGGCTGGGGTGTACACCGGGGAGCTGTTTTTT

d_call: -
j_call: TRBJ1-5
v_call: TRBV7-2
clone_size: -
cdr3_aa: CASSLGGSSHNQPQHF
cdr3_nt: TGTGCCAGCAGCTTAGGTGGTTCGTCCCATAATCAGCCCCAGCATTTT

d_call: -
j_call: TRBJ2-4
v_call: TRBV9
clone_size: many
cdr3_aa: CASSGMGQGESIQYF
cdr3_nt: TGTGCCAGCAGTGGGATGGGACAAGGGGAGAGCATTCAGTACTTC

d_call: -
j_call: TRBJ2-1
v_call: TRBV6-5
clone_size: many
cdr3_aa: CASSYGLAEQFF
cdr3_nt: TGTGCCAGCAGTTACGGGCTAGCGGAGCAGTTCTTC

d_call: -
j_call: TRBJ2-5
v_call: TRBV29-1
clone_size: few
cdr3_aa: CSAWGVETQYF
cdr3_nt: TGCAGCGCTTGGGGGGTGGAGACCCAGTACTTC

d_call: TRBD2
j_call: TRBJ2-2
v_call: TRBV9
clone_size: -
cdr3_aa: CASGGAGGNTGELFF
cdr3_nt: TGTGCCAGCGGAGGAGCGGGGGGCAACACCGGGGAGCTGTTTTTT

d_call: TRBD1
j_call: TRBJ2-7
v_call: TRBV29-1
clone_size: many
cdr3_aa: CSVESGQTYEQYF
cdr3_nt: TGCAGCGTTGAATCGGGACAGACCTACGAGCAGTACTTC

d_call: -
j_call: TRBJ1-1
v_call: TRBV4-2
clone_size: few
cdr3_aa: CASGGKGGYTEAFF
cdr3_nt: TGTGCCAGCGGGGGAAAGGGGGGTTACACTGAAGCTTTCTTT

d_call: TRBD1
j_call: TRBJ1-2
v_call: TRBV29-1
clone_size: -
cdr3_aa: CSVEEGQSASDYTF
cdr3_nt: TGCAGCGTTGAAGAGGGACAGAGTGCTAGCGACTACACCTTC

d_call: TRBD2
j_call: TRBJ2-7
v_call: TRBV7-2
clone_size: -
cdr3_aa: CASSLRAGLPYEQYF
cdr3_nt: TGTGCCAGCAGCCTTAGAGCGGGATTGCCCTACGAGCAGTACTTC

d_call: -
j_call: TRBJ2-7
v_call: TRBV29-1
clone_size: -
cdr3_aa: CSATRGIYEQYF
cdr3_nt: TGCAGCGCTACCCGAGGGATCTACGAGCAGTACTTC

d_call: -
j_call: TRBJ2-3
v_call: TRBV7-2
clone_size: -
cdr3_aa: CASSLVGAGVNLDAQYF
cdr3_nt: TGTGCCAGCAGCTTAGTGGGGGCAGGCGTAAACCTGGATGCGCAGTATTTT

d_call: TRBD2
j_call: TRBJ2-2
v_call: TRBV12-3/TRBV12-4
clone_size: many
cdr3_aa: CASSPQRERAGELFF
cdr3_nt: TGTGCCAGCAGCCCTCAGCGGGAGCGGGCCGGGGAGCTGTTTTTT

d_call: TRBD2
j_call: TRBJ2-1
v_call: TRBV20-1
clone_size: many
cdr3_aa: CSARGQAGVNNEQFF
cdr3_nt: TGCAGTGCTAGAGGTCAAGCGGGAGTGAACAATGAGCAGTTCTTC

d_call: -
j_call: TRBJ1-5
v_call: TRBV7-8
clone_size: few
cdr3_aa: CASSERTPGQPQHF
cdr3_nt: TGTGCCAGCAGCGAACGGACCCCGGGGCAGCCCCAGCATTTT

d_call: -
j_call: TRBJ2-7
v_call: TRBV7-9
clone_size: many
cdr3_aa: CASSRQTSYEQYF
cdr3_nt: TGTGCCAGCAGTAGGCAGACCTCCTACGAGCAGTACTTC

d_call: -
j_call: TRBJ1-6
v_call: TRBV9
clone_size: -
cdr3_aa: CASSVGGLNSPLHF
cdr3_nt: TGTGCCAGCAGCGTAGGCGGCCTTAATTCACCCCTCCACTTT

d_call: -
j_call: TRBJ2-5
v_call: TRBV28
clone_size: -
cdr3_aa: CASSFNGVQETQYF
cdr3_nt: TGTGCCAGCAGTTTTAACGGAGTCCAAGAGACCCAGTACTTC

d_call: TRBD1
j_call: TRBJ2-3
v_call: TRBV27
clone_size: many
cdr3_aa: CASSPRTGSTDTQYF
cdr3_nt: TGTGCCAGCAGTCCCCGGACAGGGAGCACAGATACGCAGTATTTT

d_call: -
j_call: TRBJ2-2
v_call: TRBV7-8
clone_size: few
cdr3_aa: CASRPKSGELFF
cdr3_nt: TGTGCCAGCAGGCCAAAGTCCGGGGAGCTGTTTTTT

d_call: TRBD2
j_call: TRBJ2-3
v_call: TRBV9
clone_size: few
cdr3_aa: CASSVVVAGTDTQYF
cdr3_nt: TGTGCCAGCAGCGTAGTAGTAGCGGGGACAGATACGCAGTATTTT

d_call: -
j_call: TRBJ2-7
v_call: TRBV12-3/TRBV12-4
clone_size: few
cdr3_aa: CASSSGWRQYF
cdr3_nt: TGTGCCAGCAGTTCAGGGTGGCGGCAGTACTTC

d_call: -
j_call: TRBJ1-1
v_call: TRBV20-1
clone_size: -
cdr3_aa: CSATIEVRMNTEAFF
cdr3_nt: TGCAGTGCAACTATAGAGGTGCGGATGAACACTGAAGCTTTCTTT

d_call: TRBD1
j_call: TRBJ1-6
v_call: TRBV29-1
clone_size: few
cdr3_aa: CSVATGTEYNSPLHF
cdr3_nt: TGCAGCGTGGCAACCGGGACAGAGTATAATTCACCCCTCCACTTT